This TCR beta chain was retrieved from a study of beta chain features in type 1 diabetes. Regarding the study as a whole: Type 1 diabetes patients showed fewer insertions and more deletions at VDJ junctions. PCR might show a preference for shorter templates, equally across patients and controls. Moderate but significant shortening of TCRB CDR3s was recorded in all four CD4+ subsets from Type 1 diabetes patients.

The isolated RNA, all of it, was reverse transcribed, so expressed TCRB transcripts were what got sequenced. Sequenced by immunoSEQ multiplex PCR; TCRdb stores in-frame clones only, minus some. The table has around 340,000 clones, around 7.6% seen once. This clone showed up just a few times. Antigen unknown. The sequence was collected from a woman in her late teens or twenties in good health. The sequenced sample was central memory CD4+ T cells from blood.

The CDR3 loop reads CASSLGLDFTDTQYF. The CDR3 DNA sequence: TGCGCCAGCAGCCTTGGACTAGACTTCACAGATACGCAGTATTTT. The chain couples TRBV4-1 to TRBJ2-3, with 7 positions matching TRBD2. The CDR3 length is 15 residues. The J segment lost 2 bases and the V segment lost 4 bases, leaving 6 bases of the junction unmatched. Germline values: CDR1 MGHRA, CDR2 YSYEKL.